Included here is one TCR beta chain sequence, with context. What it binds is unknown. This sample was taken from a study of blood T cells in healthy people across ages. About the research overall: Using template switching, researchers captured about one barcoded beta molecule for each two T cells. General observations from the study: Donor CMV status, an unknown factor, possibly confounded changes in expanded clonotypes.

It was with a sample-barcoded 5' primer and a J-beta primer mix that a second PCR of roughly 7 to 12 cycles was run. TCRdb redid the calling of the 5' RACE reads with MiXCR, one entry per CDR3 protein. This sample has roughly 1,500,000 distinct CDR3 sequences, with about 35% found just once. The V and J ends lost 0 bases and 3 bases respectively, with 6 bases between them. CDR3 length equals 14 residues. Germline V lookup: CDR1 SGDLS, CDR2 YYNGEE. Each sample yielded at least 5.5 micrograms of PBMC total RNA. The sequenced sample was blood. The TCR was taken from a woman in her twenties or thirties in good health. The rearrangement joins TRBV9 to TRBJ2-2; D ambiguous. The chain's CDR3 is CASSVDGHTGELFF. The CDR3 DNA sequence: TGTGCCAGCAGCGTAGACGGGCACACCGGGGAGCTGTTTTTT.